Each of the 9 T cell receptor beta chains below was sequenced from the same sample in a study of shared clonotypes between healthy human individuals. Using immunoSEQ multiplex PCR, the repertoire was profiled, and TCRdb retains in-frame clones only, with some absent. The sample shows roughly 2.4 million clones, 95% of them seen only once. Material for sequencing was naive CD4+ T cells sorted from blood. This sample's subset: CD45RA+ positively selected. The source is a man aged 18 to 30 in good health.

The rearrangement links TRBV19 to TRBJ1-5; D is possibly TRBD1 (5 bases). V gave up 7 bases and J gave up 1 base, with 17 bases separating them. Germline CDR1 and CDR2: LNHDA and SQIVND (reference sequence). The CDR3 length is 16 residues. The CDR3 loop is CASTAKGMWSNQPQHF. DNA of the CDR3: TGTGCCAGTACCGCCAAGGGGATGTGGAGCAATCAGCCCCAGCATTTT.

The chain employs TRBV5-1 and TRBJ2-7; D is uncertain. CDR1 SGHRS and CDR2 YFSETQ come from the germline V gene. Between the trimmed V and J ends, which lost 3 bases and 10 bases, there was a span of 20 bases. This CDR3 has 14 residues. The CDR3 is CASSSPSAAGEQYF. CDR3 coding DNA: TGCGCCAGCAGCTCCCCCTCCGCCGCAGGTGAACAGTACTTC.

The V gene is TRBV10-3, the J gene TRBJ2-7; perhaps D is TRBD1 or TRBD2 (6 bases each). Deletions cut 5 bases from V and 9 bases from J, with 20 bases between. This CDR3 comprises 14 residues. Germline V CDR1 and CDR2: ENHRY, SYGVKD. The CDR3 DNA follows: TGTGCCATCAGTCCCGAGACAGGACTACTCGGGCAGTACTTC. Its translation: CAISPETGLLGQYF.

The V and J genes are TRBV25-1 and TRBJ1-4; TRBD1 matches at 8 bases. CDR1 is MGHDK, CDR2 SYGVNS, per germline. The junction had 7 bases not matched to a gene; V was cut back by 3 bases and J by 7 bases. This CDR3 has 15 residues. Here the CDR3 DNA reads TGTGCCAGCAGTGACCCAGGGGGCGCGGGTGAAAAACTGTTTTTT. Translating gives CASSDPGGAGEKLFF.

This chain links TRBV5-1 with TRBJ1-6; 7 positions match TRBD1. There are 15 residues in the CDR3. With V trimmed by 5 bases and J by 6 bases, 8 bases remained unmatched. From germline, CDR1 is SGHRS and CDR2 YFSETQ. The CDR3 here is CASREGGMGNSPLHF. CDR3 coding DNA: TGCGCCAGCAGGGAAGGGGGCATGGGTAATTCACCCCTCCACTTT.

This chain links TRBV6-6 with TRBJ2-1; the D gene is possibly TRBD1 (5 bases). V lost 4 bases, J lost 7 bases, and 17 bases lay in between. The CDR3 contains 15 residues. From germline, CDR1 is MNHNY and CDR2 SVGAGI (reference sequence). CDR3 nucleotides: TGTGCCAGCAGTTCTGGGCAGGGCGGAAAGAATGAGCAGTTCTTC. Protein product: CASSSGQGGKNEQFF.

The rearrangement uses TRBV9 and TRBJ2-2; D unresolved. CDR1 is SGDLS, CDR2 YYNGEE, per germline. The CDR3 extends over 14 amino acids. V lost 2 bases, J lost 4 bases, and 9 bases lay in between. The CDR3 region is CASSVYGSTGELFF. DNA of the CDR3: TGTGCCAGCAGCGTCTATGGCTCCACCGGGGAGCTGTTTTTT.

The chain is built from TRBV6-5 and TRBJ2-4; D not resolved. CDR3 size: 14 residues. V shed 6 bases and J shed 6 bases, with 15 bases lying between them. Germline loops: CDR1 MNHEY, CDR2 SVGAGI. DNA for the CDR3: TGTGCCAGCAGCCCCGATGGGGTGATAAACATTCAGTACTTC. This encodes CASSPDGVINIQYF.

This chain uses TRBV6-6 with TRBJ2-3; D gene unclear. The ends were cut back, 5 bases at V and 1 base at J, with 4 bases in the middle. There are 12 residues in the CDR3. Per the germline V gene, CDR1 is MNHNY and CDR2 is SVGAGI (reference sequence). CDR3 DNA: TGTGCCAGCAGTAGTGGCACAGATACGCAGTATTTT. Amino acids: CASSSGTDTQYF.